The T cell receptor beta chain under discussion was sequenced for a study of beta chain features in type 1 diabetes. Study findings and constraints: cDNA-based sequencing might over-represent cells highly expressing TCR. Resolution of whether HLA type affects TCRB rearrangement was not achieved here. Junctions at VDJ sites from type 1 diabetes patients had fewer insertions and more deletions. Shortening of TCRB CDR3s, moderate but significant, appeared in all four CD4+ subsets of Type 1 diabetes patients.

As for this clone: Its antigen is not known.

Every isolated RNA sample was fully reverse transcribed, so sequencing captured expressed TCRB transcripts. The table came from immunoSEQ multiplex PCR; TCRdb's copy has only in-frame clones and leaves some out. Among roughly 250,000 clones listed, about 20% were seen once. Germline trimming cut 4 bases from V and 0 bases from J; bases unmatched to any gene: 4. This CDR3 has 16 amino acids. Germline CDR1 reads SQVTM; CDR2 reads ANQGSEA. The chain has TRBV29-1 and TRBJ2-7; 15 nucleotides line up with TRBD2. The sample consisted of naive CD4+ T cells from blood. This receptor was obtained from a woman aged 40 to 50 with type 1 diabetes. CDR3 amino acids: CSVAGTSGRHSYEQYF. The DNA for the CDR3 is TGCAGCGTTGCTGGGACTAGCGGGAGGCACTCCTACGAGCAGTACTTC.